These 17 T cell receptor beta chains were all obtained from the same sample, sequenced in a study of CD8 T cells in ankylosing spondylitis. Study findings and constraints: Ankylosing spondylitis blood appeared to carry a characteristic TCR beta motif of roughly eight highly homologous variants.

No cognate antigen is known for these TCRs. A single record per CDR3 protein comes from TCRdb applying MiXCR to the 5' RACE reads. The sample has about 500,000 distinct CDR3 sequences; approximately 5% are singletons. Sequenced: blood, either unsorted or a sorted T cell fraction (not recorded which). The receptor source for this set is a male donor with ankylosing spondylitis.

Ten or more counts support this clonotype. The CDR3 reads CASSQDRLSYTF. CDR3 bases: TGCGCCAGCAGCCAAGATCGCTTGAGCTACACCTTC. The chain links TRBV4-3 to TRBJ1-2; no reliable D call. This CDR3 spans 12 amino acids. Germline V gives CDR1 LGHNA, CDR2 YSLEER. V was cut by 0 bases and J by 9 bases, with 8 bases left in between.

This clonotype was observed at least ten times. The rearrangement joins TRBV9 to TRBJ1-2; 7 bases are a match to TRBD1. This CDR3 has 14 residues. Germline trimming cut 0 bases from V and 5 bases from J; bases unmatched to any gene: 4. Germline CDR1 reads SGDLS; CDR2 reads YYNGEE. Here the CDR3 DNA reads TGTGCCAGCAGCGTAGGTCCCAGGGGGTATGGCTACACCTTC. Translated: CASSVGPRGYGYTF.

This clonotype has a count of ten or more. CDR3 in amino acids: CSARFRDRVWEQYF. In DNA form, the CDR3 reads TGCAGTGCTAGATTCCGGGACAGGGTTTGGGAGCAGTACTTC. This chain connects TRBV20-1 to TRBJ2-7, with 9 nucleotides matching TRBD1. The CDR3 runs 14 residues. The V segment lost 2 bases and the J segment 7 bases; nucleotides outside the gene matches: 9. Germline V CDR1 and CDR2: DFQATT, SNEGSKA (reference sequence).

CDR3 DNA sequence: TGTGCCAGCAGCTTAGTAGGGGGGACGGGGAATGAAAAACTGTTTTTT. It specifies CASSLVGGTGNEKLFF. This chain joins TRBV7-2 and TRBJ1-4; perhaps TRBD1 as D (6 bases). The CDR3 extends over 16 amino acids. Germline V gene sequence: CDR1 SGHTA, CDR2 FQGNSA. Trimming cost V 1 base and J 5 bases, with 14 bases left between them.

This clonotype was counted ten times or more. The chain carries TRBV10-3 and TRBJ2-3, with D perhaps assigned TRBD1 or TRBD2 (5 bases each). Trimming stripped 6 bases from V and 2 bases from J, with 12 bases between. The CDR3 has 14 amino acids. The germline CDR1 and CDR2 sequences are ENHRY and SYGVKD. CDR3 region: CAISVGTYTDTQYF. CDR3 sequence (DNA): TGTGCCATCAGCGTCGGGACCTACACAGATACGCAGTATTTT.

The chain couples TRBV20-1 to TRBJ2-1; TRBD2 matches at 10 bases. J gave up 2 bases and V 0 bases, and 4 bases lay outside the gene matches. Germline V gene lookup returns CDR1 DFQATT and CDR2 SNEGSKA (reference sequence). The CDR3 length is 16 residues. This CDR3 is CSARDPGLATYNEQFF. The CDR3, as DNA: TGCAGTGCTAGAGATCCGGGACTAGCGACCTACAATGAGCAGTTCTTC.

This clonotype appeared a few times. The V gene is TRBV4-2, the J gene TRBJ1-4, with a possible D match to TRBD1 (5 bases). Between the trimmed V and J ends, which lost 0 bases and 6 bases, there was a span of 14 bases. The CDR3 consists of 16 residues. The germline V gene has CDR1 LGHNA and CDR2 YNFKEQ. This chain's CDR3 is CASSQEDGGNDEKLFF. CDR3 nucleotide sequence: TGTGCCAGCAGCCAAGAGGATGGGGGGAATGATGAAAAACTGTTTTTT.

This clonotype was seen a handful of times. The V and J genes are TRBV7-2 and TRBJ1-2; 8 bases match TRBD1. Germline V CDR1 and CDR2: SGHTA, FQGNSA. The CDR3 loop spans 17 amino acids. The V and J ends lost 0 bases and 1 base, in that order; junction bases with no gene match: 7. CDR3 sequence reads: CASSLAATGARNYGYTF. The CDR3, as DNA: TGTGCCAGCAGCTTAGCCGCGACAGGGGCACGTAACTATGGCTACACCTTC.

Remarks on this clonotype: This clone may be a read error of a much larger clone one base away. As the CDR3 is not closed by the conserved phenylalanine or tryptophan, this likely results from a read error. CDR3 nucleotides: TGTGCCAGCAGCCAATGGGGTCAGAAGGGCGAGCAGTACCTC. It specifies CASSQWGQKGEQYL. The V call is TRBV11-2, the J call TRBJ2-7; the D is unclear. This CDR3 spans 14 amino acids. V was clipped by 5 bases and J by 6 bases, with 17 bases between them. Germline V gives CDR1 SGHAT, CDR2 FQNNGV.

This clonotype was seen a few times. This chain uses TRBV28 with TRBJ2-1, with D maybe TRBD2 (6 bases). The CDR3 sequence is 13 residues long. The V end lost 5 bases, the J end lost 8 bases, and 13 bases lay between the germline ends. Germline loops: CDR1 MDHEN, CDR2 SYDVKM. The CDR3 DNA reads TGTGCCAGCAGTGTAGGCGGGGCATATGAGCAGTTCTTC. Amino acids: CASSVGGAYEQFF. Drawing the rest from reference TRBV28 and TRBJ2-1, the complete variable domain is DVKVTQSSRYLVKRTGEKVFLECVQDMDHENMFWYRQDPGLGLRLIYFSYDVKMKEKGDIPEGYSVSREKKERFSLILESASTNQTSMYLCASSVGGAYEQFFGPGTRLTVL.

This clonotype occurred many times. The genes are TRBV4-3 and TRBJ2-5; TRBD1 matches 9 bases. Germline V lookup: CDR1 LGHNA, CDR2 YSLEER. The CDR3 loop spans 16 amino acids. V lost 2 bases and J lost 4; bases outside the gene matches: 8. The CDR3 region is CASSQFKQGARETQYF. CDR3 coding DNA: TGCGCCAGCAGCCAATTTAAACAGGGGGCCAGAGAGACCCAGTACTTC.

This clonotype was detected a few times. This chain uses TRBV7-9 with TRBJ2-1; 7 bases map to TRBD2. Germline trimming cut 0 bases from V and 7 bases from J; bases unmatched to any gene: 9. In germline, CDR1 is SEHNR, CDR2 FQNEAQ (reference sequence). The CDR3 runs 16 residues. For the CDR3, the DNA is TGTGCCAGCAGCTTAGCAACGGGGGGAGGTAGGAATGAGCAGTTCTTC. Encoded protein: CASSLATGGGRNEQFF. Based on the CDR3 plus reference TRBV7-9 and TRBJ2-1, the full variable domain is DTGVSQNPRHKITKRGQNVTFRCDPISEHNRLYWYRQTLGQGPEFLTYFQNEAQLEKSRLLSDRFSAERPKGSFSTLEIQRTEQGDSAMYLCASSLATGGGRNEQFFGPGTRLTVL.

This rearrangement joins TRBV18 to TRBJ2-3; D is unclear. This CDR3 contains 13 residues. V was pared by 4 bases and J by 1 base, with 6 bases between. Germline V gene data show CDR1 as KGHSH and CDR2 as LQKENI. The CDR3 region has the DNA TGTGCCAGCTCACAACAGCGCACAGATACGCAGTATTTT. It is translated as CASSQQRTDTQYF.

The CDR3 DNA reads as TGTGCCAGCAGCCCTGTTCAGATGACCGGGGAGCTGTTTTTT. It is translated as CASSPVQMTGELFF. The rearrangement joins TRBV3-1 to TRBJ2-2; D not resolved. Per germline, CDR1 LGHDT and CDR2 YNNKEL (reference sequence). V was cut by 4 bases and J by 5 bases, with 11 bases left in between. This CDR3 spans 14 amino acids.

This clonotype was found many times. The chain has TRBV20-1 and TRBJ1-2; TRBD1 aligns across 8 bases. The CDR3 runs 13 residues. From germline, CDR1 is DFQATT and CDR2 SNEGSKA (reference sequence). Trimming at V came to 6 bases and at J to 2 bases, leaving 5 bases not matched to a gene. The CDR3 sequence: CSATGEGNYGYTF. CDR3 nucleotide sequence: TGCAGTGCGACAGGGGAGGGGAACTATGGCTACACCTTC.

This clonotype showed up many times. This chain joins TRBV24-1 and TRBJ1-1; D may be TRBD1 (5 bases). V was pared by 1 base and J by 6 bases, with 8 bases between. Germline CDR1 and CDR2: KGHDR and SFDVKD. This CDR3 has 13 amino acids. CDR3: CATSDFGGAEAFF. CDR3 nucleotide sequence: TGTGCCACCAGTGATTTTGGAGGGGCTGAAGCTTTCTTT.

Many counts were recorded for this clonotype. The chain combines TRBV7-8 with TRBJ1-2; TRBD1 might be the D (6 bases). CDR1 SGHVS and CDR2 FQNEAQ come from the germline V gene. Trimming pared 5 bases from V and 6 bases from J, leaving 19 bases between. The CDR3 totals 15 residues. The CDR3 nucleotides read TGTGCCAGCAGCGGGCCCGGGACAAAGTTCCATGGCTACACCTTC. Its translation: CASSGPGTKFHGYTF.